These 28 T cell receptor beta chains were sequenced from one sample in a study of T cells after posttransplantation cyclophosphamide. The protocol was immunoSEQ multiplex PCR, while the TCRdb copy is restricted to in-frame clones and leaves out a portion. Recorded here are about 38,000 clones, none singletons. Sequences were obtained from PBMCs. The receptors shown here come from a man aged 45-65 years in good health, CMV-negative, and a related stem cell transplant donor.

This clone was detected ten times or more. This chain joins TRBV11-3 and TRBJ2-1; 11 nucleotides match TRBD2. The CDR3 totals 15 residues. The germline gives CDR1 SGHNT, CDR2 YENEEA. V trimming: 5 bases; J trimming: 4 bases; junction bases outside the gene matches: 4. The CDR3 bases are TGTGCCAGCAGCCCCGGGACTAGCGGTTACAATGAGCAGTTCTTC. Its translation is CASSPGTSGYNEQFF.

This clone was detected many times. The chain links TRBV10-3 to TRBJ1-2, with 8 bases lining up with TRBD1. Unmatched junction bases numbered 4, after V lost 3 bases and J lost 7 bases. Germline values: CDR1 ENHRY, CDR2 SYGVKD. The CDR3 loop spans 13 amino acids. The CDR3 here is CAISDPDRAGYTF. CDR3 coding DNA: TGTGCCATCAGTGACCCGGACAGGGCTGGCTACACCTTC.

This clone was picked up many times. The chain combines TRBV7-9 with TRBJ2-1, with TRBD1 matching 7 bases. Germline V gives CDR1 SEHNR, CDR2 FQNEAQ (reference sequence). The CDR3 contains 15 residues. V dropped 6 bases and J dropped 2; count of bases not matched to a gene: 7. DNA of the CDR3: TGTGCCAGCAGGGATACAGGGGTAGCCTACAATGAGCAGTTCTTC. Protein sequence: CASRDTGVAYNEQFF. Full variable domain (remainder filled in from reference TRBV7-9 and TRBJ2-1): DTGVSQNPRHKITKRGQNVTFRCDPISEHNRLYWYRQTLGQGPEFLTYFQNEAQLEKSRLLSDRFSAERPKGSFSTLEIQRTEQGDSAMYLCASRDTGVAYNEQFFGPGTRLTVL.

This clone was counted many times. The chain carries TRBV10-3 and TRBJ1-6; D is uncertain. The CDR3 is 14 residues long. CDR1 is ENHRY, CDR2 SYGVKD, per germline. The V gene lost 0 bases and the J gene lost 7 bases, with 7 bases spanning the gap. The CDR3 nucleotides are TGTGCCATCAGTGAGTCGAGGGAGAATTCACCCCTCCACTTT. Translating it yields CAISESRENSPLHF.

A few counts support this clone. The chain recombines TRBV5-1 with TRBJ1-2, with 7 bases that match TRBD1. CDR3 size: 14 residues. J was trimmed by 8 bases and V by 0 bases; bases with no gene match: 7. The germline gives CDR1 SGHRS, CDR2 YFSETQ. In DNA form, the CDR3 reads TGCGCCAGCAGCTTGGACACAGGGGATGGCGGCTACACCTTC. Translating it yields CASSLDTGDGGYTF.

In its sample, this clone was seen many times. The junction departs from the called germline gene at one end, perhaps through a read error. The rearrangement uses TRBV5-1 and TRBJ1-1; 11 nucleotides align to TRBD1. Germline V CDR1 and CDR2: SGHRS, YFSETQ. The CDR3 is 16 amino acids. Here the CDR3 reads CATSPWDRGANTEAFF. DNA for the CDR3: TGCGCCACCAGCCCATGGGACAGGGGGGCGAACACTGAAGCTTTCTTT. Complete variable domain (other parts from reference TRBV5-1 and TRBJ1-1): KAGVTQTPRYLIKTRGQQVTLSCSPISGHRSVSWYQQTPGQGLQFLFEYFSETQRNKGNFPGRFSGRQFSNSRSEMNVSTLELGDSALYLCATSPWDRGANTEAFFGQGTRLTVV.

This clone occurred many times. The V call is TRBV10-3, the J call TRBJ2-1; TRBD2 aligns across 7 bases. From germline, CDR1 is ENHRY and CDR2 SYGVKD. The CDR3 consists of 15 residues. V lost 6 bases, J lost 2 bases, and 7 bases stayed unmatched. CDR3 coding DNA: TGTGCCATCAGGGCCGGGAGCGGGGCCTACAATGAGCAGTTCTTC. Its translation is CAIRAGSGAYNEQFF.

This clone was found many times. The V and J genes are TRBV6-5 and TRBJ2-1, with 7 bases aligning to TRBD2. V gave up 4 bases and J gave up 10 bases; unmatched junction bases: 13. Germline V gene sequence: CDR1 MNHEY, CDR2 SVGAGI. The CDR3 runs to 15 residues. The CDR3 DNA reads as TGTGCCAGCAGTTTTTCTAGCGGCCCTAGCAAAGAGCAGTTCTTC. Translation: CASSFSSGPSKEQFF.

There are a few counts of this clone. The chain joins TRBV7-8 to TRBJ2-5; a weak D match, TRBD1 (5 bases). The germline V gene has CDR1 SGHVS and CDR2 FQNEAQ. CDR3 length: 16 residues. The V end lost 2 bases, the J end lost 5 bases, and 18 bases lay between the germline ends. The CDR3 bases are TGTGCCAGCAGCTTAATCCCCGCAGGGATGGAGGAGACCCAGTACTTC. This sequence encodes CASSLIPAGMEETQYF. The full variable domain, completed using reference TRBV7-8 and TRBJ2-5, is GAGVSQSPRYKVAKRGQDVALRCDPISGHVSLFWYQQALGQGPEFLTYFQNEAQLDKSGLPSDRFFAERPEGSVSTLKIQRTQQEDSAVYLCASSLIPAGMEETQYFGPGTRLLVL.

This clone occurred many times. The chain carries TRBV10-3 and TRBJ1-1; D gene unclear. Looked up from germline, CDR1 is ENHRY and CDR2 is SYGVKD. Trimming removed 8 bases from V and 4 bases from J, with 20 bases in between. The CDR3 extends over 15 amino acids. The CDR3 nucleotides read TGTGCCATCCGCCCGGTAGAACAGTTGGGCACTGAAGCTTTCTTT. Encoded protein: CAIRPVEQLGTEAFF.

This clone occurred many times. V is TRBV6-5 and J is TRBJ1-4; weak D call: TRBD1 (6 bases). The CDR3 loop spans 14 amino acids. CDR1 MNHEY and CDR2 SVGAGI come from the germline V gene. With 6 bases removed from V and 1 base from J, the gap between germline ends came to 9 bases. Here the CDR3 DNA reads TGTGCCAGCAGGCCACAGGGAACTAATGAAAAACTGTTTTTT. Translating gives CASRPQGTNEKLFF.

This clone was counted only a few times. The conserved final phenylalanine or tryptophan is absent from the CDR3, which likely points to a read error. The rearrangement joins TRBV29-1 to TRBJ1-2; 7 bases align to TRBD1. The junction had 12 bases not matched to a gene; V was cut back by 1 base and J by 4 bases. There are 16 residues in the CDR3. Per the germline V gene, CDR1 is SQVTM and CDR2 is ANQGSEA. CDR3 sequence: CSVEGAPGQHFYGYTV. CDR3 DNA: TGCAGCGTTGAAGGGGCTCCGGGACAGCACTTCTATGGCTACACCGTC.

This chain uses TRBV2 with TRBJ1-6; tentatively, D is TRBD1 (5 bases). V was pared by 6 bases and J by 9 bases, with 12 bases between. CDR3 size: 13 residues. CDR1 and CDR2 (germline): SNHLY, FYNNEI. The CDR3 protein is CASSGGDSSPLHF. The CDR3 bases are TGTGCCAGCAGCGGAGGGGATAGTTCACCCCTCCACTTT.

This clone was seen a few times. V gene TRBV2 combines with J gene TRBJ2-7; 8 bases fit TRBD1. Germline assignment: CDR1 SNHLY and CDR2 FYNNEI. There are 13 residues in the CDR3. J was trimmed by 4 bases and V by 5 bases; bases with no gene match: 4. CDR3: CASSWTGSYEQYF. In DNA form, the CDR3 reads TGTGCCAGCAGTTGGACAGGGTCATACGAGCAGTACTTC.

This clone was counted at least ten times. This chain connects TRBV5-1 to TRBJ2-7; 9 bases map to TRBD2. This CDR3 has 16 amino acids. Per germline, CDR1 SGHRS and CDR2 YFSETQ. V shed 3 bases and J 2 bases; nucleotides not matched to a gene: 9. The CDR3 is CASSWGEAGGTYEQYF. CDR3 nucleotides: TGCGCCAGCAGCTGGGGGGAAGCGGGAGGAACCTACGAGCAGTACTTC.

This clone was found a few times. The chain has TRBV9 and TRBJ2-7; D gene unclear. V shed 3 bases and J shed 2 bases, with 9 bases lying between them. The CDR3 contains 13 residues. Germline V CDR1 and CDR2: SGDLS, YYNGEE. The CDR3 DNA is TGTGCCAGCAGCGGAGCAGAGGCCTACGAGCAGTACTTC. Translated: CASSGAEAYEQYF.

This clone was counted many times. The chain recombines TRBV19 with TRBJ2-5; 7 bases are shared with TRBD1. Germline CDR1 is LNHDA and CDR2 is SQIVND (reference sequence). The V and J ends lost 2 bases and 2 bases, in that order; junction bases with no gene match: 8. The CDR3 has 16 amino acids. CDR3 nucleotide sequence: TGTGCCAGTAGTATAAGGGGGCAGGGGCTTCAAGAGACCCAGTACTTC. Translating gives CASSIRGQGLQETQYF.

The rearrangement uses TRBV5-1 and TRBJ1-6, with a possible D match to TRBD1 (5 bases). Per germline, CDR1 SGHRS and CDR2 YFSETQ. The CDR3 runs to 15 residues. V lost 4 bases and J 4 bases, leaving 12 bases between the germline ends. The CDR3 loop is CASSIPRGYNSPLHF. The CDR3 bases are TGCGCCAGCAGCATCCCTAGGGGTTATAATTCACCCCTCCACTTT.

In its sample, this clone was seen many times. The V call is TRBV10-3, the J call TRBJ1-1; TRBD1 might be the D (5 bases). CDR3 size: 14 residues. From germline, CDR1 is ENHRY and CDR2 SYGVKD. Trimming shortened V by 3 bases and J by 7 bases, and 15 bases separated the two germline ends. The CDR3 reads CAISDWSVGGEAFF. CDR3 in DNA: TGTGCCATCAGTGATTGGAGCGTCGGGGGTGAAGCTTTCTTT.

The chain joins TRBV21-1 to TRBJ2-3; the tabulated D call, TRBD2, remains unverified against the DNA. TRBV21-1 corresponds to a pseudogene. This CDR3 comprises 15 residues. The CDR3 nucleotides are TGTGCCAGCACCCATACTAGCGGGGGTGACGATACGCAGTATTTT. This sequence encodes CASTHTSGGDDTQYF.

This clone was detected ten times or more. The chain recombines TRBV5-1 with TRBJ2-2, with TRBD2 as a possible D gene (6 bases). V was clipped by 4 bases and J by 1 base, with 17 bases between them. This CDR3 contains 17 residues. Germline values: CDR1 SGHRS, CDR2 YFSETQ. The CDR3, as DNA: TGCGCCAGCAGCCCACTTCCGGGACTGGGGAACACCGGGGAGCTGTTTTTT. It specifies CASSPLPGLGNTGELFF.

This clone occurred many times. V and J are TRBV5-1 and TRBJ1-5; 10 positions agree with TRBD1. This CDR3 is built from 16 residues. V was clipped by 0 bases and J by 1 base; unmatched bases: 1. In germline, CDR1 is SGHRS, CDR2 YFSETQ. Written as DNA, the CDR3 is TGCGCCAGCAGCTTGGGGACAGGGGGGAGCAATCAGCCCCAGCATTTT. It encodes CASSLGTGGSNQPQHF.

This clone was observed at least ten times. The V gene is TRBV6-5, the J gene TRBJ1-1, with 8 nucleotides matching TRBD1. This CDR3 spans 16 amino acids. CDR1 is MNHEY and CDR2 is SVGAGI in the germline V gene. V lost 2 bases, J lost 2 bases, and 7 bases stayed unmatched. CDR3 sequence: CASSYDKGQANTEAFF. CDR3 bases: TGTGCCAGCAGTTACGATAAGGGACAGGCCAACACTGAAGCTTTCTTT.

This clone was counted at least ten times. This sequence joins TRBV9 and TRBJ1-1; 11 bases line up with TRBD1. This CDR3 has 13 amino acids. Germline V gene lookup returns CDR1 SGDLS and CDR2 YYNGEE. Trimming removed 4 bases from V and 11 bases from J; junction bases left unmatched: 7. Here the CDR3 reads CASSSGQGVTAFF. CDR3 nucleotide sequence: TGTGCCAGCAGCTCGGGACAGGGGGTAACCGCTTTCTTT.

This clone has at least ten counts. The chain couples TRBV2 to TRBJ1-1; 9 nucleotides align to TRBD1. The length of the CDR3 is 15 residues. V shed 6 bases, J shed 1 base, and the junction held 6 bases outside the gene matches. Looked up from germline, CDR1 is SNHLY and CDR2 is FYNNEI. DNA of the CDR3: TGTGCCAGCAGGCTAGAACAGGGGGCGAACACTGAAGCTTTCTTT. Its protein product is CASRLEQGANTEAFF. Complete variable domain (other parts from reference TRBV2 and TRBJ1-1): EPEVTQTPSHQVTQMGQEVILRCVPISNHLYFYWYRQILGQKVEFLVSFYNNEISEKSEIFDDQFSVERPDGSNFTLKIRSTKLEDSAMYFCASRLEQGANTEAFFGQGTRLTVV.

This clone was counted only a few times. The rearrangement links TRBV27 to TRBJ1-2; D might be TRBD1 (6 bases). Germline CDR1 MNHEY, CDR2 SMNVEV (reference sequence). The CDR3 is 15 amino acids. The ends were cut back, 6 bases at V and 6 bases at J, with 20 bases in the middle. CDR3 protein: CASRINREPTHGYTF. In nucleotides, the CDR3 is TGTGCCAGCAGGATCAACAGGGAACCCACCCATGGCTACACCTTC.

The rearrangement links TRBV7-2 to TRBJ2-2; D is perhaps TRBD2 (5 bases). CDR1 and CDR2 from the germline V gene are SGHTA and FQGNSA. Between the trimmed V and J ends, which lost 1 base and 0 bases, there was a span of 12 bases. There are 17 residues in the CDR3. For the CDR3, the DNA is TGTGCCAGCAGCTTAGGGGCTCCGGGGTCGAACACCGGGGAGCTGTTTTTT. Residues: CASSLGAPGSNTGELFF.

The table lists this clone with many counts. The chain employs TRBV27 and TRBJ2-5; D is unclear. CDR3 length: 13 amino acids. Germline-derived CDR1 and CDR2 are MNHEY and SMNVEV (reference sequence). V was trimmed by 0 bases and J by 2 bases, leaving 4 bases between them. CDR3 sequence reads: CASSLSSQETQYF. Written as DNA, the CDR3 is TGTGCCAGCAGTTTATCCAGTCAAGAGACCCAGTACTTC.